This T cell receptor (beta chain) was observed in a study of blood T cell repertoires in COVID-19. Study as a whole: Samples representing acute and convalescent COVID-19 were sourced from the United States, Italy and Spain. PBMCs, B-cell-depleted T cells, or T cells were the source of the cDNA or gDNA that made up the material.

Original analysis: Amplification of reference gene primers was used by the study to estimate nucleated cell counts. Clones were sequenced by immunoSEQ multiplex PCR, and TCRdb holds only the in-frame ones, with some missing. D and trimming come from the DNA, and the V and J calls and clone size come from that table. The sample lists 300,000 to 400,000 clones; around nine tenths were seen once. Unmatched junction bases numbered 8, after V lost 4 bases and J lost 0 bases. This CDR3 is 17 amino acids long. CDR1 and CDR2 (germline): SGHRS, YFSETQ. The chain carries TRBV5-1 and TRBJ1-3; 9 bases fit TRBD1. Sequenced: peripheral blood. The receptor comes from a human donor in a cohort sampled during active COVID-19. The CDR3 DNA reads as TGCGCCAGCAGCAGAGGACAGGGGAAGGACTCTGGAAACACCATATATTTT. Its translation: CASSRGQGKDSGNTIYF.